What follows are 10 T cell receptor beta chains derived from one specimen sequenced in a study of Tregs in tolerant kidney transplant recipients. Measured with immunoSEQ multiplex PCR; TCRdb has only the in-frame clones, and not every one. Here the sample spans about 240,000 clones, more than 65% being singletons. Sequences were obtained from CD4+ T cells from blood. All receptors derive from a human donor in good health.

The chain links TRBV19 to TRBJ1-2; D gene unclear. CDR3 length equals 12 residues. Trimming removed 3 bases at V and 4 bases at J, with 6 bases between. The germline V gene encodes CDR1 LNHDA and CDR2 SQIVND (reference sequence). Written as DNA, the CDR3 is TGTGCCAGTAGTATGAGGAGCTATGGCTACACCTTC. Protein sequence: CASSMRSYGYTF.

The genes are TRBV7-8 and TRBJ2-7, with D possibly TRBD1 on 6 matching bases. V was shortened by 4 bases and J by 0 bases, with 10 bases between the two germline ends. The CDR3 runs 14 residues. Germline V lookup: CDR1 SGHVS, CDR2 FQNEAQ. The chain's CDR3 is CASSSDSSSYEQYF. The CDR3 DNA reads as TGTGCCAGCAGCTCGGACAGCAGCTCCTACGAGCAGTACTTC.

The chain recombines TRBV18 with TRBJ1-1; unclear D gene. CDR1 is KGHSH and CDR2 is LQKENI in the germline V gene. The CDR3 covers 15 residues. V lost 2 bases and J lost 0, with 10 bases in between. For the CDR3, the DNA is TGTGCCAGCTCACCAGGACGGCAGGTGAACACTGAAGCTTTCTTT. Amino acid sequence: CASSPGRQVNTEAFF.

This chain links TRBV5-4 with TRBJ2-5, with 8 bases that match TRBD2. The germline V gene encodes CDR1 SGHNT and CDR2 YYREEE (reference sequence). The J segment lost 4 bases and the V segment lost 2 bases, leaving 10 bases of the junction unmatched. The CDR3 extends over 16 amino acids. The DNA of the CDR3 is TGTGCCAGCAGCTTTACTAGCGGAGGGCGAGGAGAGACCCAGTACTTC. Amino acids: CASSFTSGGRGETQYF. Together with reference TRBV5-4 and TRBJ2-5, the CDR3 gives the full variable domain: ETGVTQSPTHLIKTRGQQVTLRCSSQSGHNTVSWYQQALGQGPQFIFQYYREEENGRGNFPPRFSGLQFPNYSSELNVNALELDDSALYLCASSFTSGGRGETQYFGPGTRLLVL.

V is TRBV6-6 and J is TRBJ1-2; D ambiguous. This CDR3 has 11 amino acids. Looked up from germline, CDR1 is MNHNY and CDR2 is SVGAGI (reference sequence). V was shortened by 7 bases and J by 4 bases, with 7 bases between the two germline ends. The CDR3 region is CASTDRYGYTF. As DNA, the CDR3 is TGTGCCAGCACAGACCGCTATGGCTACACCTTC.

This chain connects TRBV30 to TRBJ1-5, with TRBD1 matching over 7 bases. J was trimmed by 4 bases and V by 1 base; bases with no gene match: 4. CDR3 length: 14 residues. The germline V gene has CDR1 GTSNPN and CDR2 SVGIG (reference sequence). The CDR3 nucleotides read TGTGCCTGGAGTGGGCGACAGGGAAATCAGCCCCAGCATTTT. Amino acids: CAWSGRQGNQPQHF.

The chain couples TRBV7-9 to TRBJ1-4; D call uncertain. Trimming stripped 2 bases from V and 1 base from J, with 11 bases between. Germline CDR1 and CDR2: SEHNR and FQNEAQ (reference sequence). CDR3 size: 16 residues. CDR3 DNA sequence: TGTGCCAGCAGCTTAATGGGGTCGGGAACTAATGAAAAACTGTTTTTT. Its protein is CASSLMGSGTNEKLFF.

This clone was detected only a few times. V is TRBV19 and J is TRBJ1-1, with a weak D call TRBD1 (5 bases). The V end was cut by 0 bases, the J end by 7 bases, with 12 bases between. This CDR3 is built from 14 residues. Germline assignment: CDR1 LNHDA and CDR2 SQIVND (reference sequence). The CDR3 loop is CASSIDRVIGEAFF. The CDR3 DNA reads TGTGCCAGTAGTATAGACAGGGTGATCGGTGAAGCTTTCTTT.

Only one count was recorded for this clone. The chain couples TRBV6-5 to TRBJ1-2, with D perhaps matching TRBD1 (5 bases). The CDR3 length is 15 residues. The V gene lost 4 bases and the J gene lost 1 base, with 13 bases spanning the gap. Germline assignment: CDR1 MNHEY and CDR2 SVGAGI. The CDR3 loop is CASSSHLRVNYGYTF. The CDR3 nucleotides read TGTGCCAGCAGTTCACATCTCAGGGTTAACTATGGCTACACCTTC.

The rearrangement uses TRBV6-6 and TRBJ1-4, with D possibly being TRBD1 (5 bases). This CDR3 contains 14 residues. Germline loops: CDR1 MNHNY, CDR2 SVGAGI (reference sequence). Trimming removed 0 bases from V and 8 bases from J, with 10 bases in between. CDR3: CASSYSTRGEKLFF. The CDR3 bases are TGTGCCAGCAGTTACTCGACCCGGGGGGAAAAACTGTTTTTT.